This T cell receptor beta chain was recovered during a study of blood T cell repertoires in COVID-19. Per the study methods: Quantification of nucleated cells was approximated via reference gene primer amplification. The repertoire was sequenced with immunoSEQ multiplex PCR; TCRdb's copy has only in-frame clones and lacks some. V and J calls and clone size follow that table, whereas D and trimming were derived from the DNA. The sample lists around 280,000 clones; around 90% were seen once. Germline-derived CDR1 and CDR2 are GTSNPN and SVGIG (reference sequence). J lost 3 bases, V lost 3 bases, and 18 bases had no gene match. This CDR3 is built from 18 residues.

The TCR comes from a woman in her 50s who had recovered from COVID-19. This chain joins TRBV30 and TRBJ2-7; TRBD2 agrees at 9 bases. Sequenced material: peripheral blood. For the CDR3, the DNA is TGTGCCTGGAGCAAAGCAATAGGGCGGGGGGGCTCTCACTACGAGCAGTACTTC. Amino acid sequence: CAWSKAIGRGGSHYEQYF.